The next 32 T cell receptor beta chains were all read from a single sample in a study of blood T cell repertoires in COVID-19. Repertoires were generated with immunoSEQ multiplex PCR, while TCRdb's copy carries only in-frame clones and drops some. The sample consists of some 220,000 clones, 75% to 85% of them appearing once. Sequencing input: peripheral blood. The receptors originated from a human donor in a cohort sampled during active COVID-19.

The rearrangement joins TRBV5-1 to TRBJ1-5; tentative D call: TRBD1 (5 bases). Germline V gene lookup returns CDR1 SGHRS and CDR2 YFSETQ. Trimming stripped 5 bases from V and 5 bases from J, with 11 bases between. The CDR3 spans 13 residues. CDR3 region: CASSIQGDQPQHF. DNA of the CDR3: TGCGCCAGCAGTATCCAAGGGGATCAGCCCCAGCATTTT.

By frequency in the sample, this clone is medium-sized. The CDR3 sequence is CASSFTTGAGGNTIYF. In nucleotides, the CDR3 is TGTGCCAGCAGCTTTACGACAGGGGCAGGAGGAAACACCATATATTTT. This chain links TRBV7-9 with TRBJ1-3; 8 nucleotides agree with TRBD1. Germline V gene lookup returns CDR1 SEHNR and CDR2 FQNEAQ (reference sequence). J lost 4 bases, V lost 3 bases, and 8 bases had no gene match. This CDR3 is built from 16 residues.

This clone was observed once. CDR3 sequence reads: CASSLGGNTEAFF. CDR3 bases: TGTGCCAGCAGCCTTGGAGGGAACACTGAAGCTTTCTTT. V and J are TRBV14 and TRBJ1-1; no clear D. Per germline, CDR1 SGHDN and CDR2 FVKESK. This CDR3 contains 13 residues. The germline V and J ends were trimmed by 4 bases and 1 base, with 7 bases remaining between them. The whole variable domain, filled in from reference TRBV14 and TRBJ1-1, reads EAGVTQFPSHSVIEKGQTVTLRCDPISGHDNLYWYRRVMGKEIKFLLHFVKESKQDESGMPNNRFLAERTGGTYSTLKVQPAELEDSGVYFCASSLGGNTEAFFGQGTRLTVV.

V usage is TRBV3-1 (or the pseudogene TRBV3-2) and J usage is TRBJ2-7, with 8 positions matching TRBD1. The CDR3 sequence is 14 residues long. From germline, CDR1 is LGHDT and CDR2 YNNKEL (reference sequence). Trimming at V came to 3 bases and at J to 2 bases, leaving 3 bases not matched to a gene. The CDR3 sequence: CASSHTGQAYEQYF. For the CDR3, the DNA is TGTGCCAGCAGCCACACGGGACAGGCCTACGAGCAGTACTTC.

The genes are TRBV5-6 and TRBJ2-3; possibly TRBD1 for D (5 bases). Per germline, CDR1 SGHDT and CDR2 YYEEEE. The CDR3 runs to 17 residues. Trimming removed 7 bases from V and 4 bases from J, with 25 bases in between. The CDR3 reads CASGAEFRQGWPDTQYF. The CDR3 nucleotides are TGTGCCAGCGGGGCAGAATTCAGGCAGGGATGGCCAGATACGCAGTATTTT.

The chain carries TRBV10-3 and TRBJ1-4; no definite D call. Germline assignment: CDR1 ENHRY and CDR2 SYGVKD. This CDR3 is built from 13 residues. The DNA of the CDR3 is TGTGCAGGGCAGGAGGAATTGGGTGAAAAACTGTTTTTT. It specifies CAGQEELGEKLFF.

V gene TRBV5-4 combines with J gene TRBJ2-3; TRBD2 matches at 10 bases. Trimming took 3 bases from V and 1 from J; bases not matched to a gene: 5. The germline gives CDR1 SGHNT, CDR2 YYREEE (reference sequence). CDR3 size: 16 residues. CDR3 sequence reads: CASSSRGLAGTDTQYF. The CDR3 coding sequence is TGTGCCAGCAGCTCCCGAGGACTAGCGGGCACAGATACGCAGTATTTT.

This chain connects TRBV5-6 to TRBJ1-2; D remains unclear. The CDR3 totals 12 residues. The V gene's germline CDR1 is SGHDT and CDR2 YYEEEE. Trimming shortened V by 4 bases and J by 3 bases, and 7 bases separated the two germline ends. The CDR3 nucleotides read TGTGCCAGCAGCCCCGGGGACTATGGCTACACCTTC. Its translation: CASSPGDYGYTF.

This clone appeared a single time. The chain links TRBV18 to TRBJ2-7; D might be TRBD1 (5 bases). The CDR3 is made up of 13 amino acids. Deletions cut 2 bases from V and 2 bases from J, with 7 bases between. Per the germline V gene, CDR1 is KGHSH and CDR2 is LQKENI. The CDR3 region has the DNA TGTGCCAGCTCACCAGGGGCAGCCTACGAGCAGTACTTC. This gives the protein CASSPGAAYEQYF.

The rearrangement links TRBV5-4 to TRBJ2-2; 10 bases are shared with TRBD1. This CDR3 has 17 amino acids. CDR1 is SGHNT, CDR2 YYREEE, per germline (reference sequence). V lost 4 bases to trimming and J lost 5 bases; unmatched junction nucleotides: 11. CDR3 residues: CASSQTDRGRRTGELFF. The CDR3 DNA reads as TGTGCCAGCAGCCAGACCGACAGGGGGCGCAGAACCGGGGAGCTGTTTTTT.

The CDR3 loop reads CASATTTGHGEQYF. The CDR3 DNA follows: TGTGCCAGCGCTACGACCACAGGACACGGGGAGCAGTACTTC. The chain uses TRBV18 and TRBJ2-7; possible D gene TRBD1, 5 bases. CDR1 is KGHSH, CDR2 LQKENI, per germline. V shed 8 bases and J shed 7 bases, with 21 bases lying between them. There are 14 residues in the CDR3.

The chain links TRBV28 to TRBJ2-1, with D possibly TRBD1 on 6 matching bases. This CDR3 has 17 residues. Trimming stripped 0 bases from V and 5 bases from J, with 17 bases between. Looked up from germline, CDR1 is MDHEN and CDR2 is SYDVKM. The CDR3 loop is CASSLWGDTATNNEQFF. CDR3 nucleotide sequence: TGTGCCAGCAGTTTATGGGGGGACACTGCTACGAACAATGAGCAGTTCTTC.

The chain is built from TRBV5-8 and TRBJ2-1, with 13 bases aligning to TRBD2. This CDR3 is 17 amino acids long. V was pared by 4 bases and J by 0 bases, with 4 bases of the junction left unmatched. The germline gives CDR1 SGHTS, CDR2 YDEGEE. For the CDR3, the DNA is TGTGCCAGCAGCCCGGGGACTAGCGGGATCTCCTACAATGAGCAGTTCTTC. This codes for CASSPGTSGISYNEQFF.

The chain couples TRBV10-1 to TRBJ2-7; tentatively, D is TRBD2 (5 bases). The V end lost 4 bases, the J end lost 9 bases, and 10 bases lay between the germline ends. The CDR3 is made up of 11 amino acids. Looked up from germline, CDR1 is WNHNN and CDR2 is SYGVQD (reference sequence). In DNA, the CDR3 is TGCGCCAGCAGTGGGACTTCGGGGCAGTACTTC. The encoded protein is CASSGTSGQYF.

The CDR3 nucleotides are TGTGCCACCAGCAGAGTCACCCGGCAGCCCCAGCATTTT. Its translation is CATSRVTRQPQHF. J is TRBJ1-5 and V is TRBV15; D unclear. The ends were cut back, 1 base at V and 7 bases at J, with 8 bases in the middle. The CDR3 contains 13 residues. The germline CDR1 and CDR2 sequences are LNHNV and YYDKDF (reference sequence).

V and J are TRBV5-1 and TRBJ2-5; 12 bases align to TRBD1. Germline loops: CDR1 SGHRS, CDR2 YFSETQ. V lost 5 bases and J lost 5; bases outside the gene matches: 10. CDR3 length equals 16 residues. Written as DNA, the CDR3 is TGCGCCAGCAGTTCCGAGGGACAGGGGGCGTGGGAGACCCAGTACTTC. This gives the protein CASSSEGQGAWETQYF.

V and J are TRBV6-5 and TRBJ2-1; D remains ambiguous. V was shortened by 1 base and J by 9 bases, with 7 bases between the two germline ends. Germline V gene sequence: CDR1 MNHEY, CDR2 SVGAGI. The CDR3 sequence is 12 residues long. Here the CDR3 reads CASSYFSGEQFF. For the CDR3, the DNA is TGTGCCAGCAGTTACTTTTCGGGTGAGCAGTTCTTC.

This clone appeared once. The chain has TRBV14 and TRBJ1-4; no reliable D call. In germline, CDR1 is SGHDN, CDR2 FVKESK. The CDR3 has 13 residues. Trimming shortened V by 0 bases and J by 6 bases, and 5 bases separated the two germline ends. The CDR3 loop is CASSQDLYEKLFF. CDR3 DNA sequence: TGTGCCAGCAGCCAAGATTTATATGAAAAACTGTTTTTT.

The J gene is TRBJ1-4, the V gene TRBV9, with TRBD1 identical over 9 bases. Looked up from germline, CDR1 is SGDLS and CDR2 is YYNGEE. The V and J ends lost 4 bases and 8 bases, in that order; junction bases with no gene match: 6. The CDR3 is made up of 14 amino acids. In DNA, the CDR3 is TGTGCCAGCAGCTCACAGGGGGCCGGAGAAAAACTGTTTTTT. Protein product: CASSSQGAGEKLFF.

The chain is built from TRBV6-2 or TRBV6-3 and TRBJ2-4, with 7 positions matching TRBD1. Germline V gene data show CDR1 as MNHEY and CDR2 as SVGEGT. V trimming: 4 bases; J trimming: 0 bases; junction bases outside the gene matches: 6. The CDR3 sequence is 16 residues long. For the CDR3, the DNA is TGTGCCAGCAGTTCCTCGGGACAGATAGCCAAAAACATTCAGTACTTC. Its protein is CASSSSGQIAKNIQYF.

The V call is TRBV19, the J call TRBJ2-1, with 10 bases fitting TRBD2. Germline values: CDR1 LNHDA, CDR2 SQIVND (reference sequence). This CDR3 has 14 residues. V shed 5 bases and J 6 bases; nucleotides not matched to a gene: 4. The CDR3 loop is CASSETSGTNEQFF. Written as DNA, the CDR3 is TGTGCCAGTAGTGAAACTAGCGGGACCAATGAGCAGTTCTTC.

This clone was picked up one time. This chain joins TRBV18 and TRBJ2-5; 9 bases match TRBD1. Germline lookup yields CDR1 KGHSH and CDR2 LQKENI. The CDR3 sequence is 17 residues long. J was trimmed by 5 bases and V by 2 bases; bases with no gene match: 12. The CDR3 protein is CASSPRSPGQGGETQYF. The CDR3 DNA follows: TGTGCCAGCTCACCAAGGTCCCCGGGACAGGGCGGCGAGACCCAGTACTTC.

The CDR3 DNA follows: TGTGCCAGCAGTTGGGGGGATAATCAGCCCCAGCATTTT. Protein sequence: CASSWGDNQPQHF. The chain uses TRBV6-5 and TRBJ1-5; a weak D match, TRBD1 (5 bases). The CDR3 has 13 residues. Looked up from germline, CDR1 is MNHEY and CDR2 is SVGAGI. Between the trimmed V and J ends, which lost 4 bases and 4 bases, there was a span of 8 bases.

The sample holds a few counts of this clone. The chain links TRBV24-1 to TRBJ2-3, with 13 nucleotides matching TRBD2. Germline assignment: CDR1 KGHDR and CDR2 SFDVKD. The CDR3 runs to 15 residues. Germline trimming cut 7 bases from V and 5 bases from J; bases unmatched to any gene: 5. CDR3 residues: CATSAGTSGIDTQYF. The CDR3 DNA is TGTGCCACCAGCGCGGGGACTAGCGGGATAGATACGCAGTATTTT.

The chain carries TRBV2 and TRBJ2-3; TRBD2 matches 7 bases. V shed 0 bases and J 5 bases; nucleotides not matched to a gene: 5. The CDR3 is 15 amino acids. Germline CDR1 reads SNHLY; CDR2 reads FYNNEI. DNA of the CDR3: TGTGCCAGCAGTGAAGCCCCGAGCGGGGTAGATACGCAGTATTTT. It translates to CASSEAPSGVDTQYF.

This clone was seen a single time. The chain has TRBV28 and TRBJ1-4, with 7 bases matching TRBD1. V gave up 10 bases and J gave up 4 bases; unmatched junction bases: 12. The CDR3 consists of 15 residues. Germline V gene lookup returns CDR1 MDHEN and CDR2 SYDVKM. The CDR3 sequence: CAISFRGSGNEKLFF. Here the CDR3 DNA reads TGTGCCATTTCGTTCAGGGGGTCGGGTAATGAAAAACTGTTTTTT.

The count of this clone is one. The CDR3 DNA sequence: TGTGCCAGCAGTTCCCTGGGGCGGAGGGGCACTGAAGCTTTCTTT. Its protein product is CASSSLGRRGTEAFF. This sequence joins TRBV6-5 and TRBJ1-1, with D tentatively TRBD1 (5 bases). There are 15 residues in the CDR3. CDR1 and CDR2 (germline): MNHEY, SVGAGI. Trimming cost V 4 bases and J 4 bases, with 16 bases left between them.

In DNA form, the CDR3 reads TGTGCCAGCAGTTTATGGGGGGATCATGGCTACACCTTC. Translating it yields CASSLWGDHGYTF. This chain uses TRBV27 with TRBJ1-2, with D possibly matching TRBD1 (5 bases). The CDR3 sequence is 13 residues long. V dropped 1 base and J dropped 6 bases, with 9 bases sitting between them. Germline V gene sequence: CDR1 MNHEY, CDR2 SMNVEV (reference sequence).

The V gene is TRBV7-6, the J gene TRBJ2-3; TRBD2 matches 12 bases. In germline, CDR1 is SGHVS, CDR2 FNYEAQ. The CDR3 has 18 residues. The J segment lost 3 bases and the V segment lost 2 bases, leaving 9 bases of the junction unmatched. CDR3 bases: TGTGCCAGCAGCTTAAACTCTCTAGCGGGAGGGCAGACAGATACGCAGTATTTT. It yields the protein CASSLNSLAGGQTDTQYF.

The chain combines TRBV3-1 (or the pseudogene TRBV3-2) with TRBJ1-1; weak D call: TRBD1 (6 bases). The V and J ends lost 4 bases and 4 bases respectively, with 22 bases between them. The CDR3 covers 17 residues. In germline, CDR1 is LGHDT, CDR2 YNNKEL (reference sequence). The DNA for the CDR3 is TGTGCCAGCAGCCTATTTGGGGGGGGCAAGGTTGGCACTGAAGCTTTCTTT. Protein product: CASSLFGGGKVGTEAFF.

The V call is TRBV7-6, the J call TRBJ2-3; 11 bases are shared with TRBD2. CDR1 and CDR2 (germline): SGHVS, FNYEAQ. This CDR3 is 16 amino acids long. V dropped 6 bases and J dropped 2; count of bases not matched to a gene: 7. The CDR3 DNA sequence: TGTGCCAGCAGTCCGGGACTAGCGGTAGACACAGATACGCAGTATTTT. Its translation: CASSPGLAVDTDTQYF. The full variable domain, in which reference TRBV7-6 and TRBJ2-3 provide the parts outside the CDR3, is GAGVSQSPRYKVTKRGQDVALRCDPISGHVSLYWYRQALGQGPEFLTYFNYEAQQDKSGLPNDRFSAERPEGSISTLTIQRTEQRDSAMYRCASSPGLAVDTDTQYFGPGTRLTVL.

The rearrangement uses TRBV6-5 and TRBJ1-5; 7 bases map to TRBD1. Germline V gene sequence: CDR1 MNHEY, CDR2 SVGAGI. J was trimmed by 9 bases and V by 6 bases; bases with no gene match: 5. The CDR3 length is 12 residues. The CDR3 loop reads CASRRRTGPQHF. CDR3 bases: TGTGCCAGCAGACGCAGGACAGGGCCCCAGCATTTT.